This is a list of T cell receptor beta chains from one sample in a study of blood T cell repertoires in COVID-19. Profiled with immunoSEQ multiplex PCR; TCRdb holds only in-frame clones, not every one. This table has over 150,000 clones, about 85% appearing once. Sequenced input: peripheral blood. These receptors all come from a man aged 55 to 70 with COVID-19, enrolled during active disease. Each CDR3 is given with its conserved first and last residue. D genes are given only for firm matches. Where a row states a size, it is once, few, many or the class of an expanded clone; other rows omit it.

TRBD1	NA	TRBV6-1	TRBJ1-5	CASSEAIGGQGYQPQHF	TGTGCCAGCAGTGAAGCTATTGGGGGACAGGGCTACCAGCCCCAGCATTTT
NA	NA	TRBV28	TRBJ1-6	CASSFYRDFDNSPLHF	TGTGCCAGCAGTTTCTACAGGGATTTTGATAATTCACCCCTCCACTTT
TRBD1	once	TRBV5-6	TRBJ2-1	CASSFGTDNEQFF	TGTGCCAGCAGCTTCGGGACAGACAATGAGCAGTTCTTC
NA	once	TRBV7-3	TRBJ1-2	CASSVDSGYGYTF	TGTGCCAGCAGCGTAGACAGTGGCTATGGCTACACCTTC
TRBD1	NA	TRBV7-2	TRBJ1-2	CASSSIQGAIVYTF	TGTGCCAGCAGCTCAATACAGGGGGCTATTGTCTACACCTTC
TRBD2	NA	TRBV7-2	TRBJ2-7	CASSLGTSGKAYEQYF	TGTGCCAGCAGCTTAGGAACTAGCGGCAAAGCCTACGAGCAGTACTTC
TRBD2	NA	TRBV30	TRBJ2-1	CAWSPSGGVGDEQFF	TGTGCCTGGAGTCCCTCGGGAGGAGTGGGGGATGAGCAGTTCTTC
NA	NA	TRBV7-2	TRBJ1-6	CASSADGNNSPLHF	TGTGCCAGCAGCGCTGACGGGAATAATTCACCCCTCCACTTT
NA	NA	TRBV29-1	TRBJ1-4	CSALDSKNEKLFF	TGCAGCGCTCTGGACAGCAAGAATGAAAAACTGTTTTTT
NA	NA	TRBV7-2	TRBJ2-7	CASSLATADYEQYF	TGTGCCAGCAGCTTAGCGACGGCGGATTACGAGCAGTACTTC
TRBD2	NA	TRBV4-2	TRBJ2-1	CASSPLGGSYNEQFF	TGTGCCAGCAGCCCCCTGGGCGGGAGTTACAATGAGCAGTTCTTC
NA	NA	TRBV11-3	TRBJ1-1	CASSFHEGTEAFF	TGTGCCAGCAGCTTCCATGAGGGCACTGAAGCTTTCTTT
TRBD1	NA	TRBV7-9	TRBJ1-5	CASSLAGAGGQPQHF	TGTGCCAGCAGCCTCGCCGGGGCAGGGGGTCAGCCCCAGCATTTT
NA	NA	TRBV7-9	TRBJ2-5	CASSPWDIGGETQYF	TGTGCCAGCAGCCCATGGGACATTGGCGGGGAGACCCAGTACTTC
TRBD1	NA	TRBV14	TRBJ2-7	CASSLRAGTGEYEQYF	TGTGCCAGCAGCTTAAGGGCGGGGACAGGGGAATACGAGCAGTACTTC
TRBD1	NA	TRBV7-2	TRBJ2-7	CASSSQQGALGEQYF	TGTGCCAGCAGCTCCCAGCAGGGGGCTCTGGGTGAGCAGTACTTC
NA	NA	TRBV18	TRBJ1-1	CASSPPMRYTEAFF	TGTGCCAGCTCACCACCTATGCGGTACACTGAAGCTTTCTTT
TRBD1	NA	TRBV27	TRBJ2-1	CASSLPGQGSNEQFF	TGTGCCAGCAGTTTACCTGGACAGGGGTCCAATGAGCAGTTCTTC
TRBD1	NA	TRBV27	TRBJ1-1	CASSGQGWTEAFF	TGTGCCAGCAGCGGACAGGGGTGGACTGAAGCTTTCTTT
TRBD2	NA	TRBV7-2	TRBJ2-1	CASSPSSAGGLYNEQFF	TGTGCCAGCAGCCCTTCGTCAGCGGGAGGATTATACAATGAGCAGTTCTTC
NA	NA	TRBV6-5	TRBJ2-1	CASSYDRGNYNEQFF	TGTGCCAGCAGTTACGATAGAGGGAACTACAATGAGCAGTTCTTC
NA	once	TRBV6-6	TRBJ1-5	CASSYTSVRDQPQHF	TGTGCCAGCAGTTACACGTCGGTCAGGGATCAGCCCCAGCATTTT
NA	once	TRBV19	TRBJ2-5	CASSIGTDLRTQYF	TGTGCCAGTAGTATAGGGACAGATCTGAGGACCCAGTACTTC
TRBD1	NA	TRBV19	TRBJ1-1	CASSIDRGKPEAFF	TGTGCCAGTAGTATTGACAGGGGGAAACCTGAAGCTTTCTTT
TRBD1	NA	TRBV7-2	TRBJ1-4	CASSLVRTGTNEKLFF	TGTGCCAGCAGCTTAGTTAGGACAGGCACTAATGAAAAACTGTTTTTT
TRBD1	once	TRBV7-9	TRBJ1-5	CASSLAGTVNQPQHF	TGTGCCAGCAGCTTAGCGGGGACAGTCAATCAGCCCCAGCATTTT
NA	NA	TRBV6-1	TRBJ2-1	CASSERQGLDEQFF	TGTGCCAGCAGTGAACGGCAGGGGTTAGATGAGCAGTTCTTC
NA	NA	TRBV11-2	TRBJ2-3	CASSLDPGLRTDTQYF	TGTGCCAGCAGCTTAGATCCCGGACTACGCACAGATACGCAGTATTTT
NA	NA	TRBV7-2	TRBJ1-1	CASTSTAGNTEAFF	TGTGCCAGCACCTCCACCGCGGGGAACACTGAAGCTTTCTTT
TRBD1	NA	TRBV3-1/TRBV3-2	TRBJ2-5	CASSPRAGGETQYF	TGTGCCAGCAGCCCTCGTGCAGGGGGAGAGACCCAGTACTTC
TRBD2	NA	TRBV6-1	TRBJ2-2	CASSEDSGGRTGELFF	TGTGCCAGCAGTGAAGATTCGGGGGGGCGGACCGGGGAGCTGTTTTTT
NA	once	TRBV15	TRBJ1-1	CATSRDFGGALNTEAFF	TGTGCCACCAGCAGAGATTTCGGGGGTGCGCTGAACACTGAAGCTTTCTTT
NA	NA	TRBV4-3	TRBJ1-1	CASSQGGGNTEAFF	TGCGCCAGCAGCCAAGGCGGGGGGAACACTGAAGCTTTCTTT
TRBD1	NA	TRBV27	TRBJ1-5	CASSLRRQGANNQPQHF	TGTGCCAGCAGTTTACGGCGGCAGGGGGCCAACAATCAGCCCCAGCATTTT
TRBD1	NA	TRBV24-1	TRBJ1-2	CATSDRTGENYGYTF	TGTGCCACCAGTGATCGGACAGGGGAAAACTATGGCTACACCTTC
TRBD1	once	TRBV5-1	TRBJ2-7	CASSLQIAVGQVRYEQYF	TGCGCCAGCAGCTTACAGATTGCTGTGGGACAGGTTCGGTACGAGCAGTACTTC
NA	NA	TRBV7-2	TRBJ1-2	CASSLATQGKNYGYTF	TGTGCCAGCAGCTTAGCTACGCAGGGGAAAAACTATGGCTACACCTTC
TRBD1	NA	TRBV18	TRBJ1-5	CASSQNTGERNQPQHF	TGTGCCAGCTCACAAAACACAGGGGAACGCAATCAGCCCCAGCATTTT
NA	NA	TRBV4-2	TRBJ2-1	CASSQTPVATRGPNEQFF	TGTGCCAGCAGCCAAACGCCCGTAGCGACTCGAGGCCCGAATGAGCAGTTCTTC
TRBD1	NA	TRBV9	TRBJ1-1	CASSVGTGANTEAFF	TGTGCCAGCAGCGTAGGGACAGGGGCTAACACTGAAGCTTTCTTT
NA	few	TRBV29-1	TRBJ1-2	CSAIGVRYGYTF	TGCAGCGCAATCGGAGTTCGATATGGCTACACCTTC
TRBD2	NA	TRBV6-2/TRBV6-3	TRBJ2-1	CASSGAGGAYNEQFF	TGTGCCAGCAGTGGAGCGGGAGGGGCCTACAATGAGCAGTTCTTC
TRBD1	NA	TRBV24-1	TRBJ2-7	CATSLQGASEQYF	TGTGCCACCAGTTTACAGGGGGCGTCCGAGCAGTACTTC
TRBD1	NA	TRBV18	TRBJ1-5	CASSRGQGAGQPQHF	TGTGCCAGCTCACGGGGACAGGGGGCCGGGCAGCCCCAGCATTTT
TRBD1	NA	TRBV19	TRBJ1-5	CASSIVTGGNQPQHF	TGTGCCAGTAGTATAGTAACAGGGGGGAATCAGCCCCAGCATTTT
TRBD1	NA	TRBV24-1	TRBJ2-3	CATSDGYRGESTDTQYF	TGTGCCACCAGTGATGGTTACAGGGGGGAAAGCACAGATACGCAGTATTTT
TRBD2	NA	TRBV4-3	TRBJ2-1	CASSQERLRGVNEQFF	TGCGCCAGCAGCCAAGAACGGTTGCGGGGGGTCAATGAGCAGTTCTTC